Each of the 6 T cell receptor beta chains below was sequenced from the same sample in a study of CD8 T cells in ankylosing spondylitis. Findings of the study overall: A TCR beta motif made of several highly homologous variants seemed typical of ankylosing spondylitis blood.

Their specific antigens are unknown. TCRdb independently ran MiXCR on the 5' RACE reads; one entry per CDR3 protein. The repertoire holds around 430,000 distinct CDR3 sequences, 17% seen once, with about 0.94% in the top ten. The sequenced material came from blood, either unsorted or a sorted T cell fraction (not recorded which). These receptors all come from a male donor with ankylosing spondylitis.

DNA of the CDR3: TGTGCCAGCTCACCACCGGTGGACACCGGGGAGCTGTTTTTT. Residues: CASSPPVDTGELFF. This sequence joins TRBV18 and TRBJ2-2, with D hard to call. Trimming took 0 bases from V and 3 from J, leaving 5 bases between them. Germline V gene sequence: CDR1 KGHSH, CDR2 LQKENI. The CDR3 is 14 amino acids.

The gene calls are TRBV7-9 and TRBJ2-1; the D gene is possibly TRBD2 (5 bases). V was clipped by 4 bases and J by 6 bases, with 16 bases between them. CDR1 is SEHNR and CDR2 is FQNEAQ in the germline V gene (reference sequence). The CDR3 is 15 residues long. In DNA form, the CDR3 reads TGTGCCAGCAGCTCCCGCTCCCAGAGCGGCAATGAGCAGTTCTTC. The encoded protein is CASSSRSQSGNEQFF.

This sequence joins TRBV7-2 and TRBJ2-1, with TRBD2 matching 9 bases. The CDR3 loop spans 16 amino acids. CDR1 and CDR2 from the germline V gene are SGHTA and FQGNSA. Trimming at V came to 1 base and at J to 4 bases, leaving 5 bases not matched to a gene. In DNA, the CDR3 is TGTGCCAGCAGCTTAGATGGGACTAGCCGATACAATGAGCAGTTCTTC. Protein sequence: CASSLDGTSRYNEQFF.

This clonotype came up a few times. This CDR3 is CAAHGSNQPQHF. CDR3 nucleotides: TGTGCCGCTCATGGGAGCAATCAGCCCCAGCATTTT. This chain connects TRBV10-3 to TRBJ1-5; no clear D gene. This CDR3 comprises 12 residues. Looked up from germline, CDR1 is ENHRY and CDR2 is SYGVKD. Trimming removed 11 bases at V and 1 base at J, with 9 bases between.

V usage is TRBV28 and J usage is TRBJ2-2; D perhaps matches TRBD2 (6 bases). This CDR3 region has 13 residues. CDR1 MDHEN and CDR2 SYDVKM come from the germline V gene. Trimming took 4 bases from V and 6 from J, leaving 9 bases between them. DNA for the CDR3: TGTGCCAGCAGTTGGCGGGACCCCGGGGAGCTGTTTTTT. The encoded protein is CASSWRDPGELFF.

The rearrangement uses TRBV5-1 and TRBJ1-1, with TRBD1 as a possible D gene (5 bases). This CDR3 has 15 amino acids. Germline V gene data show CDR1 as SGHRS and CDR2 as YFSETQ. The V end lost 7 bases, the J end lost 0 bases, and 16 bases lay between the germline ends. The CDR3 region has the DNA TGCGCCAGCGGTCAGTCAGGGTTGGTGAACACTGAAGCTTTCTTT. Amino acids: CASGQSGLVNTEAFF.